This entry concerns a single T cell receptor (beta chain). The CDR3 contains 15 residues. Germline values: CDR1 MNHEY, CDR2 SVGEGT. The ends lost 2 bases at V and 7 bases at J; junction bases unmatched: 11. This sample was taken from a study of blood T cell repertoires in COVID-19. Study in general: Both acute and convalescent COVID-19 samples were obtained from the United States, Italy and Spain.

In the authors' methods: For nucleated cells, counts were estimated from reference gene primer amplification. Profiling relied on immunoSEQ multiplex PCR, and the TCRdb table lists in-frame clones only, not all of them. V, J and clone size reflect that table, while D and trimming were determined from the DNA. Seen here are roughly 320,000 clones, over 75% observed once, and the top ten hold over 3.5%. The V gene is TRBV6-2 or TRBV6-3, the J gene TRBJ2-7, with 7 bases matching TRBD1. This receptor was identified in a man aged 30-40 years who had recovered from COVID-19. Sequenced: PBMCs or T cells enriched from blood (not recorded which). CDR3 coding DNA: TGTGCCAGCAGTTACCCGAGGGACAGTTCTTGGGAGCAGTACTTC. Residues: CASSYPRDSSWEQYF.